Detailed here is one TCR beta chain. Its specific antigen is unknown. No base qualities exist here, and no much larger clone lies one base off it. Checkpoint therapy was initiated 14 to 28 days after autologous transplant, and ipilimumab was administered at 1 mg/kg intravenously on day 1 of selected weeks. Nivolumab was administered at 3 mg/kg intravenously on day 1 of weeks 1, 4, 7, 10, and every two weeks through week 26. The study was a Phase Ib clinical trial testing combined checkpoint inhibition with ipilimumab and nivolumab as consolidation after autologous stem cell transplantation. This record comes from a study of ipilimumab plus nivolumab after autologous stem cell transplantation (dated by TCRdb to about 2021). For the wider study: A median of about 5 ipilimumab doses and 8 nivolumab doses was received by trial patients. Patients in the trial were undergoing autologous transplant and had high-risk diffuse large B cell lymphoma, mature T cell lymphoma, or multiple myeloma. The intent-to-treat population of the trial consisted of 30 to 40 patients. Primary refractory and relapsed disease were included in the DLBCL cohort, with 18-month progression-free survival of around 86% and 29%, respectively. Results the study describes overall, beyond this receptor: Combined checkpoint inhibition appeared tolerable as post-transplant consolidation, according to the authors' conclusion. The authors stated that profiles of the T cell receptor repertoire, regulatory T cell phenotype and gut microbiota provided a biologic rationale for studying this approach further.

Library method: the immunoSEQ multiplex PCR assay. The table comes from immuneACCESS by way of TCRdb, which keeps in-frame sequences with V and J called. Part of the clones is missing from these tables; in studies checked, under half for an unresolved V gene and the rest for unknown reasons. The sample profile shows about 17,000 clones; 80% of them were found once. The ten largest clones represent roughly a tenth of the sample. Looking up the germline V gene yields CDR1 SGHAT and CDR2 FQNNGV. Inclusive of the bounding cysteine and phenylalanine, the CDR3 is 15 residues long. The DNA shown is the 45-base CDR3, in frame from base 1. The trim is 2 bases for V and 3 bases for J, with a gap of 12 bases between the germline ends.

This TCR was recovered from a male donor with diffuse large B-cell lymphoma. The input for sequencing was PBMCs, taken in a trial of ipilimumab plus nivolumab as post-transplant consolidation. The receptor chain draws on TRBV11-2 and TRBJ2-3; TRBD2 is perhaps the D gene, given 5 matching bases. CDR3 protein: CASSLWSGMTDTQYF. The nucleotide sequence reads TGTGCCAGCAGCTTATGGTCGGGAATGACAGATACGCAGTATTTT.